This TCR beta chain was sequenced in a study of response to subunit inactivated influenza vaccine. Study-level points and caveats: There was a suggestion from the authors that each seasonal influenza vaccination recruits few new T cells.

This clonotype was detected only a few times. What it binds is not known. TCRdb redid the calling of the RT-PCR reads with MiXCR, one entry per CDR3 protein. The table shows 300,000 to 350,000 distinct CDR3 sequences, with 20% to 25% occurring only once. Material: PBMCs from blood, obtained about 20 months after vaccination. The source is a man between 50 and 69 years old who received an inactivated influenza vaccine.

The CDR3 bases are TGCGCCAGCAGTGGGGGTCCGGGCCAAGAGACCCAGTACTTC. It yields the protein CASSGGPGQETQYF. The rearrangement uses TRBV5-1 and TRBJ2-5; TRBD1 or TRBD2 may be the D gene (5 bases each). Trimming removed 5 bases at V and 1 base at J, with 12 bases between. This CDR3 is 14 amino acids long. Germline CDR1 SGHRS, CDR2 YFSETQ.